This record concerns one T cell receptor beta chain sequence. The data belong to a study of shared clonotypes between healthy human individuals. TCRdb's copy holds only in-frame clones and misses some; the assay was immunoSEQ multiplex PCR. The table includes more than 550,000 clones, roughly 91% detected once. The CDR3 length is 15 residues. From germline, CDR1 is MNHEY and CDR2 SMNVEV (reference sequence). The V and J ends lost 3 bases and 0 bases, in that order; junction bases with no gene match: 3. The rearrangement uses TRBV27 and TRBJ2-3; 7 nucleotides align to TRBD2. This sequence was found in a man in his late teens or twenties in good health. Some clones in this sample may be carry-over from other donors' samples. Sequenced sample: memory CD8+ T cells from PBMCs. Subset specified: CD45RO+ cells pooled with CCR7-negative TemRA cells. The CDR3 nucleotides are TGTGCCAGCAGTTTTCGGCGGGAGAGCACAGATACGCAGTATTTT. It specifies CASSFRRESTDTQYF.